The 8 T cell receptor beta chains in this list originate from one sample, sequenced in a study of blood T cell repertoires in COVID-19 (dated by TCRdb to 2020 to 2022). Libraries came from the immunoSEQ multiplex PCR assay. TCRdb's version of the immuneACCESS table is confined to in-frame rearrangements and falls short of the full clone set. An unresolved V gene accounts for under half of the shortfall where checked; the remainder is of unknown origin. In this sample the table shows 250,000 to 400,000 clones, more than 75% of which occur a single time. The top ten constitute 2.6% of the sample. The sequenced sample consisted of PBMCs or T cells enriched from blood (not recorded which). The receptors originated from a man in his sixties who had recovered from COVID-19.

On this clone: A much more abundant neighbour one base away suggests this may be a read error. The V and J genes are TRBV7-2 and TRBJ2-7; TRBD2 matches 13 bases. With V trimmed by 1 base and J by 2 bases, 2 bases remained unmatched. Germline CDR1 is SGHTA and CDR2 is FQGNSA. The CDR3 is 16 amino acids. The CDR3 here is CASSLGGLAGTYEQYF. CDR3 nucleotide sequence: TGTGCCAGCAGCTTAGGGGGACTAGCGGGGACCTACGAGCAGTACTTC.

The V call is TRBV4-3, the J call TRBJ1-2; weak D call: TRBD1 (6 bases). The length of the CDR3 is 13 residues. CDR1 and CDR2 from the germline V gene are LGHNA and YSLEER. V was cut by 3 bases and J by 2 bases, with 7 bases left in between. The CDR3 region has the DNA TGCGCCAGCAGCCACACAGGGAACTATGGCTACACCTTC. It is translated as CASSHTGNYGYTF.

The V call is TRBV27, the J call TRBJ2-1; 9 bases are shared with TRBD2. V lost 5 bases and J lost 0; bases outside the gene matches: 8. The germline CDR1 and CDR2 sequences are MNHEY and SMNVEV (reference sequence). This CDR3 is 17 amino acids long. The CDR3 region has the DNA TGTGCCAGCAGTCCCGGGACTAGCCCGAGCTCCTACAATGAGCAGTTCTTC. It specifies CASSPGTSPSSYNEQFF.

The table lists this clone with a few counts. The gene calls are TRBV2 and TRBJ2-7, with D possibly being TRBD2 (6 bases). The V gene's germline CDR1 is SNHLY and CDR2 FYNNEI. V was shortened by 7 bases and J by 2 bases, with 15 bases between the two germline ends. This CDR3 comprises 14 residues. The CDR3 DNA follows: TGTGCCAGCAACCGGGACTCCGGTACCTACGAGCAGTACTTC. Its translation is CASNRDSGTYEQYF.

CDR3 DNA: TGTGCTAGTGGTTTTTTCCGAGGTAGCTCCTATGGCTACACCTTC. Residues: CASGFFRGSSYGYTF. The chain has TRBV12-5 and TRBJ1-2, with no clear D. This CDR3 has 15 amino acids. Between the trimmed V and J ends, which lost 3 bases and 4 bases, there was a span of 15 bases. CDR1 and CDR2 from the germline V gene are LGHNT and FRNRAP.

This chain uses TRBV21-1 with TRBJ1-3; the D call TRBD1 from the table was never checked on the DNA. TRBV21-1 counts as a pseudogene. The CDR3 is 18 amino acids. The CDR3 sequence: CASSKGASGNCSGNTIYF. As DNA, the CDR3 is TGTGCCAGCAGCAAAGGGGCGTCAGGGAATTGTTCTGGAAACACCATATATTTT.

The chain employs TRBV11-2 and TRBJ1-3, with D tentatively TRBD1 (6 bases). The CDR3 is 15 amino acids. Trimming shortened V by 5 bases and J by 0 bases, and 11 bases separated the two germline ends. Germline V lookup: CDR1 SGHAT, CDR2 FQNNGV. CDR3 amino acids: CASSPDSSSGNTIYF. The CDR3 nucleotides are TGTGCCAGCAGCCCGGACAGCTCCTCTGGAAACACCATATATTTT.

This chain uses TRBV2 with TRBJ2-7, with 8 positions matching TRBD1. Germline CDR1 reads SNHLY; CDR2 reads FYNNEI. The CDR3 totals 15 residues. The trim removed 8 bases at V and 3 bases at J, leaving 12 bases unmatched. The CDR3 region is CASRVLRDRGYEQYF. For the CDR3, the DNA is TGTGCCAGCCGGGTCTTGCGAGACAGGGGCTACGAGCAGTACTTC.